A single sample is the source of the 18 T cell receptor beta chains below, sequenced in a study of CD8 T cells in Susac syndrome. With random hexamers, reverse transcription was performed on roughly 0.5 to 1 ug of RNA. TCRdb itself ran the immunoSEQ multiplex PCR reads through MiXCR, one entry per CDR3 protein. This sample has 120,000 or so distinct CDR3 sequences, with 90% to 95% found just once. The sequencing sample was made of CD4+ T cells from PBMCs. The receptors stem from a human donor in good health.

The chain couples TRBV3-1 to TRBJ2-6, with D perhaps given as TRBD1 or TRBD2 (5 bases each). Trimming removed 4 bases at V and 4 bases at J, with 17 bases between. Germline lookup yields CDR1 LGHDT and CDR2 YNNKEL (reference sequence). There are 17 residues in the CDR3. The CDR3 DNA reads as TGTGCCAGCAGCCTCGGGGCCGGGGCGGCCGGGGCCAACGTCCTGACTTTC. This sequence encodes CASSLGAGAAGANVLTF.

V usage is TRBV12-3 or TRBV12-4 and J usage is TRBJ1-2, with D maybe TRBD1 (6 bases). The CDR3 extends over 16 amino acids. The V end was cut by 7 bases, the J end by 7 bases, with 25 bases between. Here the CDR3 DNA reads TGTGCCAGCACCACTGGACAGCTTACCACGCGGGGTGGCTACACCTTC. Its translation: CASTTGQLTTRGGYTF.

The chain carries TRBV28 and TRBJ2-3; 10 nucleotides align to TRBD2. Germline CDR1 and CDR2: MDHEN and SYDVKM. The CDR3 consists of 17 residues. V shed 1 base and J 0 bases; nucleotides not matched to a gene: 4. CDR3 in amino acids: CASSLSGLAESTDTQYF. The CDR3 nucleotides read TGTGCCAGCAGTTTATCCGGACTAGCGGAAAGCACAGATACGCAGTATTTT.

This chain connects TRBV3-1 to TRBJ1-2; weak D call: TRBD1 (5 bases). V shed 4 bases and J shed 6 bases, with 12 bases lying between them. CDR3 size: 13 residues. CDR1 is LGHDT and CDR2 is YNNKEL in the germline V gene (reference sequence). The CDR3 DNA reads as TGTGCCAGCAGCCGTGGGACTCCCGATGGCTACACCTTC. Its translation: CASSRGTPDGYTF.

V usage is TRBV25-1 and J usage is TRBJ2-7; no definite D call. Germline V lookup: CDR1 MGHDK, CDR2 SYGVNS. Deletions cut 4 bases from V and 1 base from J, with 8 bases between. The CDR3 consists of 13 residues. DNA of the CDR3: TGTGCCAGCAGTGTTAGCACATCCTACGAGCAGTACTTC. Encoded protein: CASSVSTSYEQYF.

This rearrangement joins TRBV28 to TRBJ2-5; D gene ambiguous. V lost 3 bases and J lost 6, with 8 bases in between. Germline CDR1 is MDHEN and CDR2 is SYDVKM. CDR3 length: 12 residues. CDR3 coding DNA: TGTGCCAGCAGTTTGGGGTCCCAGACCCAGTACTTC. Its translation is CASSLGSQTQYF.

The chain combines TRBV20-1 with TRBJ2-6; D not certain. Germline values: CDR1 DFQATT, CDR2 SNEGSKA (reference sequence). The CDR3 consists of 16 residues. Trimming took 3 bases from V and 0 from J, leaving 12 bases between them. CDR3 loop: CSASHPWRSGANVLTF. In DNA, the CDR3 is TGCAGTGCTAGTCATCCCTGGCGCTCTGGGGCCAACGTCCTGACTTTC.

This clonotype was seen once. This sequence joins TRBV3-1 and TRBJ1-2, with D hard to call. Trimming cost V 8 bases and J 4 bases, with 11 bases left between them. Germline assignment: CDR1 LGHDT and CDR2 YNNKEL (reference sequence). This CDR3 comprises 12 residues. CDR3 residues: CASRDTIYGYTF. Written as DNA, the CDR3 is TGTGCCAGCCGAGACACTATCTATGGCTACACCTTC.

The chain combines TRBV28 with TRBJ1-1, with unresolved D. Germline assignment: CDR1 MDHEN and CDR2 SYDVKM. V lost 7 bases and J lost 2, with 17 bases in between. CDR3 length: 15 residues. CDR3 region: CASILGRSLNTEAFF. The CDR3 nucleotides read TGTGCCAGCATCTTAGGTCGCAGCTTAAACACTGAAGCTTTCTTT.

A note on this clonotype: Here the CDR3 omits its conserved ending phenylalanine or tryptophan, so a read error is the likely source. The J gene is TRBJ2-5, the V gene TRBV12-3 or TRBV12-4; 10 bases align to TRBD1. The trim removed 4 bases at V and 3 bases at J, leaving 5 bases unmatched. CDR3 length equals 15 residues. CDR3 DNA: TGTGCCAGCAGTTCCGGGACAGGGGAAGAAGAGACCCAGTACATC. This gives the protein CASSSGTGEEETQYI.

The chain joins TRBV7-6 to TRBJ1-3, with 7 bases fitting TRBD1. The V gene end was trimmed by 5 bases and the J gene end by 3 bases; junction bases not matched to a gene: 7. The CDR3 spans 15 residues. Germline lookup yields CDR1 SGHVS and CDR2 FNYEAQ. Written as DNA, the CDR3 is TGTGCCAGCAGCGAAGTACAGGGGAGTGGAAACACCATATATTTT. Translating it yields CASSEVQGSGNTIYF.

The V gene is TRBV19, the J gene TRBJ2-5; 7 bases agree with TRBD1. Germline CDR1 is LNHDA and CDR2 is SQIVND (reference sequence). With 7 bases clipped from V and 3 bases from J, the junction kept 2 bases outside the gene matches. The CDR3 sequence is 12 residues long. The CDR3 bases are TGTGCCAGTAATACAGGGGAAGAGACCCAGTACTTC. Translating it yields CASNTGEETQYF. Using reference TRBV19 and TRBJ2-5 for the parts outside the CDR3, the full variable domain is DGGITQSPKYLFRKEGQNVTLSCEQNLNHDAMYWYRQDPGQGLRLIYYSQIVNDFQKGDIAEGYSVSREKKESFPLTVTSAQKNPTAFYLCASNTGEETQYFGPGTRLLVL.

The rearrangement joins TRBV29-1 to TRBJ1-2; possibly TRBD1 for D (5 bases). CDR1 SQVTM and CDR2 ANQGSEA come from the germline V gene. The CDR3 is 13 residues long. V was cut by 3 bases and J by 2 bases, with 10 bases left in between. CDR3: CSVDIWGNYGYTF. In nucleotides, the CDR3 is TGCAGCGTTGACATCTGGGGCAACTATGGCTACACCTTC.

V usage is TRBV18 and J usage is TRBJ2-4; possible D gene TRBD1, 6 bases. CDR1 KGHSH and CDR2 LQKENI come from the germline V gene. CDR3 length: 15 amino acids. V dropped 5 bases and J dropped 0 bases, with 11 bases sitting between them. The CDR3 DNA follows: TGTGCCAGCTCAGAACAGGGAAGAGCCAAAAACATTCAGTACTTC. Its translation is CASSEQGRAKNIQYF.

V usage is TRBV4-1 and J usage is TRBJ2-3, with 7 bases fitting TRBD2. The CDR3 runs 16 residues. The germline V gene has CDR1 MGHRA and CDR2 YSYEKL. The V gene end was trimmed by 0 bases and the J gene end by 1 base; junction bases not matched to a gene: 4. The CDR3 DNA reads as TGCGCCAGCAGCCAAGAAGGGCTAGCGGGCACAGATACGCAGTATTTT. Residues: CASSQEGLAGTDTQYF.

J is TRBJ2-5 and V is TRBV6-1; 8 nucleotides align to TRBD1. Germline V lookup: CDR1 MNHNS, CDR2 SASEGT. V lost 4 bases and J lost 1; bases outside the gene matches: 5. The CDR3 has 15 residues. CDR3 DNA: TGTGCCAGCAGTGCTCGACAGGGGACCCAAGAGACCCAGTACTTC. It translates to CASSARQGTQETQYF.

The chain joins TRBV29-1 to TRBJ1-1, with 9 bases matching TRBD1. CDR3 length: 18 amino acids. The V gene's germline CDR1 is SQVTM and CDR2 ANQGSEA. Trimming removed 5 bases from V and 0 bases from J; junction bases left unmatched: 16. CDR3 DNA sequence: TGCAGCGTTCCCTGGCCGGACAGGGGATCACTAATGAACACTGAAGCTTTCTTT. This gives the protein CSVPWPDRGSLMNTEAFF.

The rearrangement uses TRBV6-2 or TRBV6-3 and TRBJ2-7; TRBD1 or TRBD2 may be the D gene (5 bases each). With 6 bases removed from V and 1 base from J, the gap between germline ends came to 16 bases. Per germline, CDR1 MNHEY and CDR2 SVGEGT. The length of the CDR3 is 15 residues. CDR3 residues: CASRPSGTGSYEQYF. In DNA, the CDR3 is TGTGCCAGCAGGCCCTCCGGGACGGGTTCCTACGAGCAGTACTTC.